This TCR beta chain was sequenced in a study of blood T cell repertoires in COVID-19. Study in general: The United States, Italy and Spain were the sources of the acute and convalescent COVID-19 samples. T cells, B-cell-depleted T cells, or PBMCs provided the cDNA or gDNA that served as material.

Methods used by the authors: Reference gene primer amplification gave estimated nucleated cell counts. Sequencing was performed with immunoSEQ multiplex PCR; in TCRdb, only in-frame clones are kept and a portion is missing. V and J calls and clone size are those listed in that table; D and trimming were worked out from the DNA. The sample contains 90,000 to 150,000 clones, roughly 80% of which appear only once. Per germline, CDR1 SGHAT and CDR2 FQNNGV. The ends lost 3 bases at V and 4 bases at J; junction bases unmatched: 11. CDR3 length: 17 residues. Sequencing was done on a sample of peripheral blood. The receptor's source is a man between 70 and 80 years old with acute or convalescent COVID-19. V and J are TRBV11-2 and TRBJ2-1, with TRBD1 matching 8 bases. The CDR3 loop reads CASSFPSGTGWYNEQFF. The CDR3 bases are TGTGCCAGCAGCTTTCCGAGTGGGACAGGATGGTACAATGAGCAGTTCTTC. Using reference TRBV11-2 and TRBJ2-1 for the parts outside the CDR3, the full variable domain is EAGVAQSPRYKIIEKRQSVAFWCNPISGHATLYWYQQILGQGPKLLIQFQNNGVVDDSQLPKDRFSAERLKGVDSTLKIQPAKLEDSAVYLCASSFPSGTGWYNEQFFGPGTRLTVL.